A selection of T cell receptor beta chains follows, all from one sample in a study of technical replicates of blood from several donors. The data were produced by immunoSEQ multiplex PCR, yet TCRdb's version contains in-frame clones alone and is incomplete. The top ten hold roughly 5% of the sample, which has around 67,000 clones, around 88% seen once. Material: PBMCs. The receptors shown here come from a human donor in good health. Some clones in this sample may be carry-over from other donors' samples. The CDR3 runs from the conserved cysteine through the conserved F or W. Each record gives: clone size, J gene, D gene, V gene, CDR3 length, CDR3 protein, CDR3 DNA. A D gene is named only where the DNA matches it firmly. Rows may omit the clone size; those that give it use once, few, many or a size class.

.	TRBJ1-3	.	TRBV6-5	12	CASTQPGNTIYF	TGTGCCAGCACACAACCTGGAAACACCATATATTTT
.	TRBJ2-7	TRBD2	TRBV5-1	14	CASNREGHGYEQYF	TGCGCCAGCAATAGGGAGGGGCATGGGTACGAGCAGTACTTC
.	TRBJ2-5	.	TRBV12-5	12	CASGPETWTQYF	TGTGCTAGTGGTCCCGAGACTTGGACCCAGTACTTC
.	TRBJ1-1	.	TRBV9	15	CASSSPPGRDTEAFF	TGTGCCAGCAGCTCCCCCCCGGGGAGGGACACTGAAGCTTTCTTT
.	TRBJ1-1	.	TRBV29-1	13	CSGWRQVNTEAFF	TGCAGCGGATGGAGGCAGGTGAACACTGAAGCTTTCTTT
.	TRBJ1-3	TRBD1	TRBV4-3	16	CASSQEQGAGGNTIYF	TGCGCCAGCAGCCAAGAACAGGGGGCCGGTGGAAACACCATATATTTT
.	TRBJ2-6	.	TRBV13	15	CASSFRDSGANVLTF	TGTGCCAGCAGCTTTCGAGACTCTGGGGCCAACGTCCTGACTTTC
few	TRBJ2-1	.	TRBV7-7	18	CASSLGAGDKKSYNEQFF	TGTGCCAGCAGCTTAGGGGCAGGGGACAAAAAATCCTACAATGAGCAGTTCTTC
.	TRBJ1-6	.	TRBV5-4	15	CASSATGDFNSPLHF	TGTGCCAGCAGCGCGACAGGAGACTTTAATTCACCCCTCCACTTT
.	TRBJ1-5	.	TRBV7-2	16	CASSLGSVYSNQPQHF	TGTGCCAGCAGCTTAGGTTCCGTTTATAGCAATCAGCCCCAGCATTTT
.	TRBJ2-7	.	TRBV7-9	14	CASSLEGQVGEQYF	TGTGCCAGCAGCTTGGAGGGCCAAGTCGGCGAGCAGTACTTC
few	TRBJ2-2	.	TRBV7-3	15	CASSQESGNTGELFF	TGTGCCAGCAGCCAAGAAAGCGGGAACACCGGGGAGCTGTTTTTT
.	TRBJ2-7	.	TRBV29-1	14	CSVENSGESYEQYF	TGCAGCGTTGAGAATTCGGGTGAGAGCTACGAGCAGTACTTC
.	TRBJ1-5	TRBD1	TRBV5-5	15	CASSSDRDSNQPQHF	TGTGCCAGCAGTTCCGACAGGGATAGCAATCAGCCCCAGCATTTT
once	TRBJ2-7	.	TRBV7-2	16	CASSLAWGLSSYEQYF	TGTGCCAGCAGCTTAGCGTGGGGACTGAGCTCCTACGAGCAGTACTTC
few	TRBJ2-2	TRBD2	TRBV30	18	CAWSTLAGETWNTGELFF	TGTGCCTGGAGTACGTTAGCGGGGGAGACCTGGAACACCGGGGAGCTGTTTTTT
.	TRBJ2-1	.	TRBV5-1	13	CASSPDSFGEQFF	TGCGCCAGCAGCCCCGACTCGTTCGGGGAGCAGTTCTTC